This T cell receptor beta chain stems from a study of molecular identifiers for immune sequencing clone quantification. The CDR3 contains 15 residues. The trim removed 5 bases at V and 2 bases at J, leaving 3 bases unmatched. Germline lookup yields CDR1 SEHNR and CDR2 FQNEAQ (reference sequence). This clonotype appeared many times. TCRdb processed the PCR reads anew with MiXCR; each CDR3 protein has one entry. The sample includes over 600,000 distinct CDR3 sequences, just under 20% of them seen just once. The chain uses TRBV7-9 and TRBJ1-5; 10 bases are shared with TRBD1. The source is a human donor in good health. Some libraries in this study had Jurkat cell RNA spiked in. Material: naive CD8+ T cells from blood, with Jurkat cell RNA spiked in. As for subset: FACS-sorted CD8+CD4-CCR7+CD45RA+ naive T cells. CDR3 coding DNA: TGTGCCAGCAGCGCCGGACAGGGGGGCAATCAGCCCCAGCATTTT. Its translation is CASSAGQGGNQPQHF.